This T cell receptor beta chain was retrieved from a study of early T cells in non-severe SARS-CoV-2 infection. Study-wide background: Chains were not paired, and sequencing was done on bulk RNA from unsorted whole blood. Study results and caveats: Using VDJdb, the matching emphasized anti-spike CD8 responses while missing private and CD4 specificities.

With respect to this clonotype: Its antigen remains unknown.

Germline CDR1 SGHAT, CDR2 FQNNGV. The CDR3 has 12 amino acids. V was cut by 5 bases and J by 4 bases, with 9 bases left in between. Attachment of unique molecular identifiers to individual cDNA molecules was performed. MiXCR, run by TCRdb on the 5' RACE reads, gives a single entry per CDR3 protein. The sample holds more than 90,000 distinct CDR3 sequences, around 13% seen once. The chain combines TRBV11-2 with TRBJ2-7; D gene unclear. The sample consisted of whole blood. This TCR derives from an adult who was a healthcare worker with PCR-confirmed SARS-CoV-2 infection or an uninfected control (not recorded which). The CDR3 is CASSRSAYEQYF. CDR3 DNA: TGTGCCAGCAGCAGAAGTGCTTACGAGCAGTACTTC. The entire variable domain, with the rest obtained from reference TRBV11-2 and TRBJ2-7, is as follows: EAGVAQSPRYKIIEKRQSVAFWCNPISGHATLYWYQQILGQGPKLLIQFQNNGVVDDSQLPKDRFSAERLKGVDSTLKIQPAKLEDSAVYLCASSRSAYEQYFGPGTRLTVT.